Following are 8 T cell receptor beta chains from one sample sequenced in a study of T-cell reconstitution after alpha-beta-depleted transplantation in children. Unique molecular identifiers tagged the TCRbeta library. Each CDR3 protein gets one entry after TCRdb re-called the PCR reads with MiXCR. The repertoire holds about a million distinct CDR3 sequences, with about 26% as singletons. The material sequenced was PBMCs, mostly from graft donor cells, taken 360 days after TCRalphabeta/CD19-depleted stem cell transplant. These TCRs come from a boy under three years old who had a stem cell transplant for SCID, so the T cells may come from the graft donor.

J is TRBJ2-3 and V is TRBV5-1; 8 bases match TRBD1. Germline V gene lookup returns CDR1 SGHRS and CDR2 YFSETQ. The CDR3 is 14 amino acids. The J segment lost 5 bases and the V segment lost 4 bases, leaving 6 bases of the junction unmatched. The CDR3 DNA is TGCGCCAGCAGCGTGGACAGGGTCGTAGATACGCAGTATTTT. Residues: CASSVDRVVDTQYF. The variable domain in full, with the rest retrieved from reference TRBV5-1 and TRBJ2-3, is KAGVTQTPRYLIKTRGQQVTLSCSPISGHRSVSWYQQTPGQGLQFLFEYFSETQRNKGNFPGRFSGRQFSNSRSEMNVSTLELGDSALYLCASSVDRVVDTQYFGPGTRLTVL.

This clonotype was counted between two and nine times. The chain uses TRBV6-1 and TRBJ1-4; D perhaps matches TRBD1 (6 bases). Trimming stripped 6 bases from V and 6 bases from J, with 14 bases between. CDR1 and CDR2 (germline): MNHNS, SASEGT. This CDR3 comprises 14 residues. CDR3: CASRLRGGHEKLFF. The CDR3 region has the DNA TGTGCCAGCAGGCTCCGGGGGGGCCATGAAAAACTGTTTTTT.

The rearrangement uses TRBV9 and TRBJ2-1; a possible D gene is TRBD2 (6 bases). Germline V gene data show CDR1 as SGDLS and CDR2 as YYNGEE. V gave up 2 bases and J gave up 9 bases, with 9 bases separating them. This CDR3 contains 12 residues. The CDR3 reads CASSVEGGEQFF. Here the CDR3 DNA reads TGTGCCAGCAGCGTGGAGGGAGGTGAGCAGTTCTTC.

The V and J genes are TRBV11-2 and TRBJ2-3, with D unclear. Germline V gene sequence: CDR1 SGHAT, CDR2 FQNNGV. V was shortened by 5 bases and J by 0 bases, with 12 bases between the two germline ends. This CDR3 has 15 residues. The CDR3 nucleotides are TGTGCCAGCAGCCTAAGGAGTTTAAGCACAGATACGCAGTATTTT. Translated: CASSLRSLSTDTQYF.

The chain links TRBV7-9 to TRBJ1-1, with D tentatively TRBD1 (6 bases). Germline values: CDR1 SEHNR, CDR2 FQNEAQ (reference sequence). Trimming left V 5 bases short and J 4 bases short, with 17 bases between. There are 15 residues in the CDR3. DNA of the CDR3: TGTGCCAGCAGCGCCCAAGGGTGGGGGCTCACTGAAGCTTTCTTT. This translates into CASSAQGWGLTEAFF.

The chain links TRBV20-1 to TRBJ2-2; D not certain. Trimming removed 1 base from V and 11 bases from J, with 11 bases in between. This CDR3 has 12 residues. Germline V gives CDR1 DFQATT, CDR2 SNEGSKA (reference sequence). Written as DNA, the CDR3 is TGCAGTGCTAGAGGCGCTGGGGAAGAGCTGTTTTTT. This encodes CSARGAGEELFF.

The chain combines TRBV7-3 with TRBJ2-1; D remains ambiguous. Germline CDR1 SGHTA, CDR2 FQGTGA. Between the trimmed V and J ends, which lost 2 bases and 0 bases, there was a span of 17 bases. The length of the CDR3 is 18 residues. Here the CDR3 DNA reads TGTGCCAGCAGCTTATTTGGTAGAACAATAGACTCCTACAATGAGCAGTTCTTC. Amino acids: CASSLFGRTIDSYNEQFF.

This clonotype has more than one count but fewer than ten. This chain connects TRBV12-3 or TRBV12-4 to TRBJ1-1; 8 bases line up with TRBD1. This CDR3 has 14 amino acids. Germline trimming cut 6 bases from V and 1 base from J; bases unmatched to any gene: 4. This CDR3 reads CASRRTGTNTEAFF. Here the CDR3 DNA reads TGTGCCAGCAGGCGGACAGGGACGAACACTGAAGCTTTCTTT.